The 13 T cell receptor beta chains listed next were all sequenced from one sample in a study of CD8 T cells in Susac syndrome. Reverse transcription of about 0.5 to 1 ug RNA was carried out with random hexamers. Each CDR3 protein gets one entry after TCRdb re-called the immunoSEQ multiplex PCR reads with MiXCR. The repertoire holds about 240,000 distinct CDR3 sequences, with about 96% as singletons. Sequenced sample: CD4+ T cells from PBMCs. The receptors here all came from a human donor with Susac syndrome.

V is TRBV30 and J is TRBJ2-5, with D possibly matching TRBD1 (6 bases). Trimming stripped 0 bases from V and 3 bases from J, with 23 bases between. The length of the CDR3 is 18 residues. Germline lookup yields CDR1 GTSNPN and CDR2 SVGIG (reference sequence). The CDR3 DNA reads as TGTGCCTGGAGTGTACTCGGTCTCAGGGGCGCAGGGGAAGAGACCCAGTACTTC. Residues: CAWSVLGLRGAGEETQYF.

CDR3 amino acids: CASSLKGGSRNIQYF. The CDR3 DNA reads TGTGCCAGCTCACTTAAAGGTGGAAGCCGAAACATTCAGTACTTC. This chain links TRBV18 with TRBJ2-4; D is ambiguous. The V end was cut by 4 bases, the J end by 6 bases, with 16 bases between. Germline V gene sequence: CDR1 KGHSH, CDR2 LQKENI. This CDR3 is built from 15 residues.

This chain connects TRBV5-1 to TRBJ2-6, with D hard to call. The CDR3 loop spans 12 amino acids. V lost 7 bases, J lost 4 bases, and 6 bases lay in between. CDR1 SGHRS and CDR2 YFSETQ come from the germline V gene. This CDR3 is CASLSGANVLTF. The CDR3 region has the DNA TGCGCCAGCTTGTCCGGGGCCAACGTCCTGACTTTC.

The chain has TRBV5-1 and TRBJ2-7, with 11 positions matching TRBD1. The CDR3 loop spans 16 amino acids. The V and J ends lost 4 bases and 0 bases, in that order; junction bases with no gene match: 6. Looked up from germline, CDR1 is SGHRS and CDR2 is YFSETQ. The CDR3 nucleotides are TGCGCCAGCAGCGGGCCGGGACAGGGGGTCTCCTACGAGCAGTACTTC. Its translation: CASSGPGQGVSYEQYF.

The chain couples TRBV15 to TRBJ2-7; 12 bases map to TRBD1. Unmatched junction bases numbered 4, after V lost 6 bases and J lost 4 bases. The CDR3 is 14 residues long. Per the germline V gene, CDR1 is LNHNV and CDR2 is YYDKDF (reference sequence). As DNA, the CDR3 is TGTGCCACCAGGAGGGGACAGGGGGCTTACGAGCAGTACTTC. Residues: CATRRGQGAYEQYF. Full variable domain (remainder filled in from reference TRBV15 and TRBJ2-7): DAMVIQNPRYQVTQFGKPVTLSCSQTLNHNVMYWYQQKSSQAPKLLFHYYDKDFNNEADTPDNFQSRRPNTSFCFLDIRSPGLGDTAMYLCATRRGQGAYEQYFGPGTRLTVT.

The genes are TRBV9 and TRBJ2-7; a possible D gene is TRBD2 (5 bases). Germline assignment: CDR1 SGDLS and CDR2 YYNGEE. The CDR3 consists of 16 residues. Trimming left V 0 bases short and J 3 bases short, with 16 bases between. The CDR3 region is CASSVGLRRELYEQYF. Here the CDR3 DNA reads TGTGCCAGCAGCGTAGGCCTCCGAAGGGAGCTCTACGAGCAGTACTTC.

The chain uses TRBV3-1 and TRBJ1-5; D remains unclear. CDR3 length: 13 amino acids. Germline CDR1 LGHDT, CDR2 YNNKEL (reference sequence). V lost 2 bases and J 5 bases, leaving 7 bases between the germline ends. The CDR3 nucleotides read TGTGCCAGCAGCCAATTTCGCGATCAGCCCCAGCATTTT. Its translation is CASSQFRDQPQHF.

In this sample, this clonotype turned up once. The chain joins TRBV3-1 to TRBJ1-2; the D gene is possibly TRBD1 (5 bases). V lost 4 bases, J lost 6 bases, and 9 bases lay in between. Germline-derived CDR1 and CDR2 are LGHDT and YNNKEL (reference sequence). The CDR3 runs 12 residues. CDR3 DNA: TGTGCCAGCAGCCGAATCAGGGATGGCTACACCTTC. This translates into CASSRIRDGYTF.

The count of this clonotype is one. This chain joins TRBV4-1 and TRBJ1-2; possible D gene TRBD1, 6 bases. Trimming pared 4 bases from V and 4 bases from J, leaving 16 bases between. This CDR3 region has 15 residues. CDR1 MGHRA and CDR2 YSYEKL come from the germline V gene. CDR3 loop: CASSRESGDIYGYTF. The CDR3 region has the DNA TGCGCCAGCAGCCGTGAATCCGGGGACATCTATGGCTACACCTTC.

The chain is built from TRBV28 and TRBJ1-5, with a possible D match to TRBD1 (6 bases). Germline CDR1 reads MDHEN; CDR2 reads SYDVKM. Trimming stripped 5 bases from V and 2 bases from J, with 13 bases between. The CDR3 runs to 15 residues. The CDR3 DNA reads TGTGCCAGCAGTCCAACAGGGTTAGGCAATCAGCCCCAGCATTTT. Protein sequence: CASSPTGLGNQPQHF. Full variable domain (missing parts from reference TRBV28 and TRBJ1-5): DVKVTQSSRYLVKRTGEKVFLECVQDMDHENMFWYRQDPGLGLRLIYFSYDVKMKEKGDIPEGYSVSREKKERFSLILESASTNQTSMYLCASSPTGLGNQPQHFGDGTRLSIL.

The chain carries TRBV21-1 and TRBJ2-7. TRBV21-1 is a pseudogene. CDR3 size: 12 residues. The CDR3 loop reads CASSYGDNEQYF. The CDR3 region has the DNA TGTGCCAGCTCCTATGGGGATAACGAGCAGTACTTC.

This clonotype was observed once. The chain carries TRBV7-9 and TRBJ2-1; D not resolved. This CDR3 region has 15 residues. V lost 2 bases and J 4 bases, leaving 12 bases between the germline ends. CDR1 is SEHNR, CDR2 FQNEAQ, per germline (reference sequence). CDR3 sequence: CASSLMGIQYNEQFF. Written as DNA, the CDR3 is TGTGCCAGCAGCTTAATGGGGATTCAATACAATGAGCAGTTCTTC.

The CDR3 sequence: CAWGTGQGSYEQYF. For the CDR3, the DNA is TGTGCCTGGGGGACCGGACAGGGATCCTACGAGCAGTACTTC. The chain recombines TRBV30 with TRBJ2-7; 8 positions match TRBD1. The V and J ends lost 5 bases and 1 base, in that order; junction bases with no gene match: 7. The germline V gene encodes CDR1 GTSNPN and CDR2 SVGIG (reference sequence). The CDR3 has 14 amino acids. The full variable domain, in which reference TRBV30 and TRBJ2-7 provide the parts outside the CDR3, is SQTIHQWPATLVQPVGSPLSLECTVEGTSNPNLYWYRQAAGRGLQLLFYSVGIGQISSEVPQNLSASRPQDRQFILSSKKLLLSDSGFYLCAWGTGQGSYEQYFGPGTRLTVT.